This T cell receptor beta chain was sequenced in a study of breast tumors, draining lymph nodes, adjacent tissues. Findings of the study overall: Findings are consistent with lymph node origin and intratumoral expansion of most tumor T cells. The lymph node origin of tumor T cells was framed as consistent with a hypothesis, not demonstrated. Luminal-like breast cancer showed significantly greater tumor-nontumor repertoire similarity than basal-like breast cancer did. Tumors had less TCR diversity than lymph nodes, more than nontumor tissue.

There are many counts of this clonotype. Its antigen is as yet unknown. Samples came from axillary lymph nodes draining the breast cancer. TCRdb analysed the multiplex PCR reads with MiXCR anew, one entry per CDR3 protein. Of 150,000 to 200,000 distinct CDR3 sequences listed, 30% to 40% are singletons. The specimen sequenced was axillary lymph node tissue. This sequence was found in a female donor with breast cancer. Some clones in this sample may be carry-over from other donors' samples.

The CDR3 is CASSPEAYGAPYGYTF. The CDR3 coding sequence is TGTGCCAGCAGCCCAGAGGCCTACGGGGCCCCCTATGGCTACACCTTC. The V call is TRBV7-2, the J call TRBJ1-2, with D maybe TRBD1 (5 bases). V was pared by 5 bases and J by 4 bases, with 20 bases between. The length of the CDR3 is 16 residues. Germline lookup yields CDR1 SGHTA and CDR2 FQGNSA.